The clone carrying this TCR beta chain has more than one count but fewer than ten. Its antigen is unknown. These data belong to a study of cytomegalovirus exposure and HLA in healthy donors. Background on the study: There were several hundred genotyped donors. Of these, roughly 80% fell in the genetic ancestry cluster associated with self-reported Caucasian donors.

V gave up 3 bases and J gave up 2 bases, with 14 bases separating them. CDR3 length: 15 amino acids. Germline V gene data show CDR1 as MGHDK and CDR2 as SYGVNS. The PCR ran on 60 Vbeta and 13 Jbeta primers. Clones were sequenced by immunoSEQ multiplex PCR, and TCRdb holds only the in-frame ones, with some missing. The table has over 200,000 clones, over 65% seen once. Study conclusions and caveats: A later examination showed that TCR association rates differed by HLA locus, with DRB1 most and HLA-C fewest. Specificity of three CMV-associated chains for CMV antigens was verified in vitro.

Investigators did not record CMV serostatus for this donor. The TCR was taken from a human donor in good health. The rearrangement links TRBV25-1 to TRBJ2-7; maybe TRBD1 (5 bases). Sequencing was performed on PBMCs. CDR3 in DNA: TGTGCCAGCAGTGACGGACAAACGTCTACCTACGAGCAGTACTTC. Its protein is CASSDGQTSTYEQYF.